These T cell receptor beta chains were read from a single sample in a study of post-analysis software for immune sequencing data. TCRdb ran MiXCR on the PCR reads and lists one entry per CDR3 protein. The sample yields 380,000 or so distinct CDR3 sequences, approximately 38% seen once. The material sequenced was blood. The source of these receptors is a girl under 18 with multiple sclerosis. The CDR3 runs from the conserved cysteine through the conserved F or W. A D gene is named only where the DNA matches it firmly. Expanded clones are given a class, and other clones once, few, many or no size at all.

size: few; V: TRBV7-6; J: TRBJ2-3; D: .; CDR3: CASSFGGGASTDTQYF; DNA: TGTGCCAGCAGCTTTGGAGGGGGAGCTAGCACAGATACGCAGTATTTT
size: once; V: TRBV12-3/TRBV12-4; J: TRBJ1-2; D: .; CDR3: CASSQLRGADGYTF; DNA: TGTGCCAGCAGTCAATTGCGAGGGGCTGATGGCTACACCTTC
size: .; V: TRBV12-3/TRBV12-4; J: TRBJ2-4; D: .; CDR3: CASSLGGNIQYF; DNA: TGTGCCAGCAGTTTGGGAGGAAACATTCAGTACTTC
size: .; V: TRBV7-9; J: TRBJ1-4; D: TRBD1; CDR3: CASSSWDREEKLFF; DNA: TGTGCCAGCAGCTCCTGGGACAGGGAAGAAAAACTGTTTTTT
size: .; V: TRBV6-5; J: TRBJ1-4; D: TRBD1; CDR3: CASSYGMDRFNEKLFF; DNA: TGTGCCAGCAGTTACGGGATGGACAGGTTTAATGAAAAACTGTTTTTT
size: many; V: TRBV12-3/TRBV12-4; J: TRBJ2-1; D: .; CDR3: CASSSGPYNEQFF; DNA: TGTGCCAGCAGTTCAGGGCCCTACAATGAGCAGTTCTTC
size: .; V: TRBV27; J: TRBJ2-5; D: TRBD1; CDR3: CACSFLGQGYQETQYF; DNA: TGTGCCTGCAGTTTTTTGGGACAGGGGTACCAAGAGACCCAGTACTTC
size: .; V: TRBV20-1; J: TRBJ2-2; D: .; CDR3: CSARKGTGEPFF; DNA: TGCAGTGCTAGGAAGGGGACCGGGGAGCCGTTTTTT
size: .; V: TRBV6-5; J: TRBJ2-5; D: .; CDR3: CASTDPRGETQYF; DNA: TGTGCCAGCACTGACCCAAGGGGGGAGACCCAGTACTTC
size: few; V: TRBV10-3; J: TRBJ1-5; D: .; CDR3: CAIHRDPTQPQHF; DNA: TGTGCCATCCACAGGGACCCCACGCAGCCCCAGCATTTT
size: .; V: TRBV29-1; J: TRBJ2-3; D: .; CDR3: CSVRTGEGRGNTQYF; DNA: TGCAGCGTTAGGACAGGAGAAGGGAGGGGGAATACGCAGTATTTT
size: .; V: TRBV6-5; J: TRBJ2-5; D: .; CDR3: CASGTRETQYF; DNA: TGTGCCAGCGGAACGAGAGAGACCCAGTACTTC
size: few; V: TRBV20-1; J: TRBJ2-1; D: TRBD2; CDR3: CSATGLGLAGADNEQFF; DNA: TGCAGTGCTACCGGTCTAGGACTAGCGGGGGCCGACAATGAGCAGTTCTTC
size: few; V: TRBV7-8; J: TRBJ1-6; D: .; CDR3: CASSLAQGRNSPLHF; DNA: TGTGCCAGCAGCTTAGCGCAGGGGCGTAATTCACCCCTCCACTTT
size: few; V: TRBV30; J: TRBJ2-7; D: TRBD2; CDR3: CAWSVLGGGEQYF; DNA: TGTGCCTGGAGTGTACTGGGGGGGGGCGAGCAGTACTTC
size: few; V: TRBV7-9; J: TRBJ1-4; D: TRBD1; CDR3: CASSARQGTNEKLFF; DNA: TGTGCCAGCAGCGCCCGACAGGGAACTAATGAAAAACTGTTTTTT
size: .; V: TRBV6-2/TRBV6-3; J: TRBJ2-1; D: TRBD2; CDR3: CASSSSASGGYRYNEQFF; DNA: TGTGCCAGCAGTTCGTCGGCTAGCGGGGGGTATAGGTACAATGAGCAGTTCTTC
size: .; V: TRBV16; J: TRBJ1-2; D: .; CDR3: CASSQFGGVDDYGYTF; DNA: TGTGCCAGCAGCCAATTCGGAGGGGTGGACGACTATGGCTACACCTTC
size: .; V: TRBV28; J: TRBJ2-3; D: .; CDR3: CASSFLTRGAPDTQYF; DNA: TGTGCCAGCAGTTTCCTAACCCGGGGGGCGCCAGATACGCAGTATTTT
size: .; V: TRBV9; J: TRBJ2-1; D: TRBD2; CDR3: CASSVLGSGGKNEQFF; DNA: TGTGCCAGCAGCGTATTAGGTAGCGGGGGTAAAAATGAGCAGTTCTTC
size: .; V: TRBV7-9; J: TRBJ2-2; D: .; CDR3: CASSWGSFGGELFF; DNA: TGTGCCAGCAGCTGGGGGTCTTTTGGCGGGGAGCTGTTTTTT
size: .; V: TRBV12-3/TRBV12-4; J: TRBJ2-7; D: .; CDR3: CASTLDGAFSYEQYF; DNA: TGTGCCAGCACATTAGACGGGGCGTTCTCCTACGAGCAGTACTTC
size: few; V: TRBV10-3; J: TRBJ2-5; D: .; CDR3: CAISEWQQETQYF; DNA: TGTGCCATCAGTGAGTGGCAGCAAGAGACCCAGTACTTC
size: .; V: TRBV6-5; J: TRBJ1-1; D: .; CDR3: CASRRGLTEAFF; DNA: TGTGCCAGCAGAAGAGGCCTCACTGAAGCTTTCTTT
size: few; V: TRBV27; J: TRBJ1-2; D: .; CDR3: CATRGYGYTF; DNA: TGTGCTACCAGAGGGTATGGCTACACCTTC
size: once; V: TRBV12-3/TRBV12-4; J: TRBJ2-7; D: .; CDR3: CASSLGYGSYLSYEQYF; DNA: TGTGCCAGCAGTTTAGGATACGGGAGTTACCTCTCCTACGAGCAGTACTTC